Here is one T cell receptor beta chain with its context. Some clones are missing from TCRdb's copy, which holds only in-frame ones; the method was immunoSEQ multiplex PCR. This table has fewer than 1.8 million clones, about 98.5% appearing once. Germline V lookup: CDR1 MNHNY, CDR2 SVGAGI (reference sequence). V gave up 6 bases and J gave up 4 bases, with 19 bases separating them. CDR3 length: 15 residues. The data are from a study of shared clonotypes between healthy human individuals. Donors comprised healthy HIV-negative adults lacking recent acute infections or vaccinations. This chain uses TRBV6-6 with TRBJ2-7, with D tentatively TRBD2 (6 bases). The sequence was collected from a man aged 25-45 years in good health. What was sequenced was naive CD4+ T cells sorted from blood. The subset was: CD45RA+ positively selected. The CDR3 bases are TGTGCCAGCAGGGGGACGGGAGCCGGGGTTTACGAGCAGTACTTC. It specifies CASRGTGAGVYEQYF.